This TCR beta chain was sequenced in a study of blood T cells in healthy people across ages. Each sample used at least 6 million PBMCs. A second PCR of about 7 to 12 cycles used a sample-barcoded 5' primer and a J-beta primer mix. TCRdb reprocessed the 5' RACE reads with MiXCR, giving one entry per CDR3 protein. This table holds about 830,000 distinct CDR3 sequences, 60% to 80% found once. The CDR3 loop spans 14 amino acids. Germline V gene data show CDR1 as SGHRS and CDR2 as YFSETQ. Trimming at V came to 2 bases and at J to 4 bases, leaving 3 bases not matched to a gene. This clonotype was sampled from a man aged 25 to 40 in good health. The sample taken for sequencing was blood. The chain joins TRBV5-1 to TRBJ2-5, with 9 positions matching TRBD2. CDR3 nucleotides: TGCGCCAGCAGCTTCGGGGGACTAGCAGAGACCCAGTACTTC. Its translation: CASSFGGLAETQYF.